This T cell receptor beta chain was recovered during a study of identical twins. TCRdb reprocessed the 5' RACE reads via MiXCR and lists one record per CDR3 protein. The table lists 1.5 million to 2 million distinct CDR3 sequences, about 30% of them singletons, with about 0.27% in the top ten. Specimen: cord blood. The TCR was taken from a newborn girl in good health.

As DNA, the CDR3 is TGCAGTGTTACCGCTAGCGGTTTGGGTAATGAGCAGTTCTTC. It translates to CSVTASGLGNEQFF. The chain carries TRBV20-1 and TRBJ2-1; TRBD2 aligns across 7 bases. The CDR3 totals 14 residues. Germline values: CDR1 DFQATT, CDR2 SNEGSKA (reference sequence). Unmatched junction bases numbered 13, after V lost 7 bases and J lost 7 bases.